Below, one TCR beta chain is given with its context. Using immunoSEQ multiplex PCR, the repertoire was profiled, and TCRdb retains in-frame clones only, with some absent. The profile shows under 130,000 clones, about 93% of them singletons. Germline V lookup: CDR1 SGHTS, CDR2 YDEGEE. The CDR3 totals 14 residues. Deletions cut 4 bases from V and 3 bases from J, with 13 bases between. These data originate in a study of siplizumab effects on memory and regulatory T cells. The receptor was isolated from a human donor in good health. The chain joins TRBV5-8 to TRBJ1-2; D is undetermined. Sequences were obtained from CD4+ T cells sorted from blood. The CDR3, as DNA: TGTGCCAGCAGCCCGAAAGGGTTCTACTATGGCTACACCTTC. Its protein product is CASSPKGFYYGYTF.